This T cell receptor (beta chain) was retrieved from a study of control samples from healthy donors and cancer patients. The ends were cut back, 1 base at V and 0 bases at J, with 10 bases in the middle. CDR1 and CDR2 (germline): SEHNR, FQNEAQ (reference sequence). There are 16 residues in the CDR3. The data were produced by immunoSEQ multiplex PCR, yet TCRdb's version contains in-frame clones alone and is incomplete. The data contain 120,000 or so clones, 91% of them singletons. The table lists this clone with a count of one. The rearrangement uses TRBV7-9 and TRBJ1-3, with D unresolved. The source is a man aged 18 to 35 in good health. Input material: blood. The CDR3: CASSLEIRSSGNTIYF. In nucleotides, the CDR3 is TGTGCCAGCAGCTTAGAGATCAGGAGCTCTGGAAACACCATATATTTT. The entire variable domain, with the rest obtained from reference TRBV7-9 and TRBJ1-3, is as follows: DTGVSQNPRHKITKRGQNVTFRCDPISEHNRLYWYRQTLGQGPEFLTYFQNEAQLEKSRLLSDRFSAERPKGSFSTLEIQRTEQGDSAMYLCASSLEIRSSGNTIYFGEGSWLTVV.